This T cell receptor (beta chain) is from a study of blood T cell repertoires in COVID-19. Across the study: Material from acute and convalescent COVID-19 was sourced from the United States, Italy and Spain. The analysed material was cDNA or gDNA that came from T cells, B-cell-depleted T cells, or PBMCs.

Trimming at V came to 3 bases and at J to 4 bases, leaving 3 bases not matched to a gene. This CDR3 has 13 amino acids. Looked up from germline, CDR1 is DFQATT and CDR2 is SNEGSKA (reference sequence). How the authors handled the data: Counts of nucleated cells, estimated from reference gene primer amplification, were obtained. Data came from immunoSEQ multiplex PCR; TCRdb stores just in-frame clones and leaves some out. Clonal size and the V and J genes are those of that table, whereas D and trimming came from the DNA. The sample holds about 180,000 clones, about 88% seen once. This chain links TRBV20-1 with TRBJ2-7, with 10 bases matching TRBD2. The TCR originated in a woman in her twenties or thirties with active or convalescent COVID-19. Source material: peripheral blood. The CDR3 region is CSASASGRYEQYF. CDR3 in DNA: TGCAGTGCTAGTGCTAGCGGGAGATACGAGCAGTACTTC.